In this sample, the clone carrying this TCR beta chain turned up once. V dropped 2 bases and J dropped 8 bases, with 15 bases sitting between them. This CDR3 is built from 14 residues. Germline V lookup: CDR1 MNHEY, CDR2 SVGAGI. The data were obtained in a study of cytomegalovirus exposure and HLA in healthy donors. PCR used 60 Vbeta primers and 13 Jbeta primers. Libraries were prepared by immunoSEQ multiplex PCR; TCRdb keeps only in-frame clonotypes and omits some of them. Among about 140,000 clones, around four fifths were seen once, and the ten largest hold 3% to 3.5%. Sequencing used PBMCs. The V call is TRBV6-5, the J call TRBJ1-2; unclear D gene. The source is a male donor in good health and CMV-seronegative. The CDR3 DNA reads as TGTGCCAGCAGTTACAACACAGACCCCCGGGGCTACACCTTC. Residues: CASSYNTDPRGYTF.